This entry concerns a single TCR beta chain. The target of this receptor is not known. From the cysteine up to the phenylalanine, the CDR3 has a length of 22 residues. The DNA sequence is not available. From each donor, an approximately 2.3 ml peripheral blood sample was collected into PAXgene tubes and kept at -80 degrees C. Total RNA was isolated from whole blood with the PAXgene blood miRNA kit on an automated QIAcube, without T cell sorting. Peripheral blood from monozygotic twin pairs who were concordant or discordant for inflammatory bowel disease underwent deep TCRalpha and TCRbeta repertoire profiling using unique molecular barcoding. Smoking habits were recorded for all twin pairs, and each individual was classified as a current, former or never smoker. The method was 5' RACE. For each TCR library, 3,500 to 4,500 ng of total RNA was used. For each sample, cDNA was synthesized in eight separate reactions using SMARTScribe reverse transcriptase. During cDNA synthesis, unique molecular identifiers containing a 6-nucleotide sample barcode were introduced by template switching. Amplification of TCRalpha and TCRbeta cDNA involved two nested PCRs of about 15 and 9 cycles, and each PCR was followed by bead purification. Before amplification, the cDNA was treated with uracil DNA-glycosylase and purified using the QIAquick PCR purification kit. The second PCR added Illumina TruSeq-compatible adapters along with sample-specific barcodes. Library quality and concentration were assessed using TapeStation and Qubit, and about 4.7 ng of each library was pooled. Sequencing of pooled libraries was carried out on an Illumina HiSeq2500 single-index Rapid Run using 2 x 100 bp reads and custom sequencing primers. The study's own analysis went as follows. MiGEC version 1.2.6 was used for UMI-based consensus assembly to correct PCR and sequencing errors. V(D)J alignment, clonotype assembly and CDR3 extraction were performed with MiXCR version 2.1.1. Gene usage, clonotype sharing and MAIT/NKT TCR abundance were normalised by analysing the top 1000, 10 000 and 20 000 clonotypes per sample. After downsampling to 27 000 UMIs, diversity was calculated as the inverse Simpson index using the vegan R package. Paired Mann-Whitney U tests were applied to discordant twin pairs, with Benjamini-Hochberg correction for multiple testing. Each entry corresponds to one CDR3 protein sequence from reads that TCRdb reprocessed, and DNA is not given. TCRdb, not the authors, supplied the V and J calls. This sample's records show 200,000 to 250,000 distinct CDR3 sequences. The top ten hold roughly 7.7% of the sample.

This sample is part of a study of monozygotic twins with inflammatory bowel disease (dated by TCRdb to the late 2010s). For context, the study as a whole: The complete study included approximately 28 monozygotic twin pairs: 19 IBD-discordant Danish pairs and nine German pairs, of which four were IBD-concordant and five were IBD-discordant. Each individual had, on average, about 151 000 unique TCRalpha sequences and 181 000 unique TCRbeta sequences available for analysis. Disease-associated traits were sought mainly through comparisons between IBD patients and their genetically identical healthy co-twins within discordant pairs. Results and caveats for the whole study, not just this receptor: Differing immunosuppressive treatments among patients may have added background noise and inter-individual variability to the repertoires. The analysis was unable to tell different T cell subtypes apart. Concordant and discordant twins showed no difference in repertoire similarity, possibly because of limited statistical power. No single strong signal or clonotype linked to IBD turned up in the results, so the idea that one exists was not supported. Compared with healthy twins, IBD patients shared fewer clonotypes with other individuals, and the difference was most pronounced in patients with signs of disease activity. A decrease in TCRbeta repertoire diversity, as measured by inverse Simpson index, was observed in IBD patients compared with their healthy co-twins.

The receptor was isolated from a human donor with ulcerative colitis or Crohn's disease, or a healthy co-twin of an affected twin (not recorded which). The chain is assembled from TRBV12-3 or TRBV12-4 and TRBJ1-6; TCRdb picks TRBD1, but there is no DNA to check that call. Sequencing input: blood. The CDR3 protein is CASSFKGTTGGGIDSYNSPLHF.